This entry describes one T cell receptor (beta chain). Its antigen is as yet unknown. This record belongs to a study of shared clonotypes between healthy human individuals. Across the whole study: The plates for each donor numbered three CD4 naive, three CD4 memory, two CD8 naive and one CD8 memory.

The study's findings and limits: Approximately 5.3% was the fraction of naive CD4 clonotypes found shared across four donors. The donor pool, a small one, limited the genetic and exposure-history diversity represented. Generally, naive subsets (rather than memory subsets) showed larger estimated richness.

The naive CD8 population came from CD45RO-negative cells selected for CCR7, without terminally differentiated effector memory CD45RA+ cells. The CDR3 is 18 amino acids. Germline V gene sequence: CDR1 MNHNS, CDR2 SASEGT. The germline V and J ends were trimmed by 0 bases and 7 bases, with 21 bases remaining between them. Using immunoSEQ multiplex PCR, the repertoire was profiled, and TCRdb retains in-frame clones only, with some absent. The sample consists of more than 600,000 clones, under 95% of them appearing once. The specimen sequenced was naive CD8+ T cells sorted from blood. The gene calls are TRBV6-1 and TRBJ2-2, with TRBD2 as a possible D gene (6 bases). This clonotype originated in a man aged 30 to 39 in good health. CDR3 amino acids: CASSEALVWSGGDGELFF. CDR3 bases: TGTGCCAGCAGTGAAGCGCTTGTTTGGTCCGGGGGTGACGGGGAGCTGTTTTTT.